The present T cell receptor beta chain was sequenced within a study of spatial heterogeneity in lung cancer. Findings and limits, study-wide: Follow-up blood showed ubiquitous expanded tumor TCRs less than blood at resection did.

Time point given: sample taken at primary tumor resection. Frozen PBMC, nontumor lung or tumor provided whole RNA, which was sequenced unsorted. Untreated early-stage non-small cell lung cancer patients, 55 to 85 in total, were the donors. Germline V CDR1 and CDR2: MRHNA, SNTAGT. Trimming pared 3 bases from V and 0 bases from J, leaving 9 bases between. The CDR3 is 15 residues long. This clonotype was seen many times. Antigen unknown. Each CDR3 protein is one row after TCRdb ran MiXCR on the 5' RACE reads. The table lists tens of thousands of distinct CDR3 sequences, less than 15% of them singletons, with over 40% in the top ten.

The sample in question was PBMCs, obtained at surgery. The V and J genes are TRBV6-4 and TRBJ2-1; unclear D gene. The sequence was obtained from a male donor with early-stage non-small cell lung cancer. CDR3 amino acids: CASSEELSSYNEQFF. CDR3 DNA: TGTGCCAGCAGTGAGGAGCTATCCTCCTACAATGAGCAGTTCTTC.